The 11 T cell receptor beta chains below were found in one sample sequenced in a study of CD8+CD57+ T cells in acquired aplastic anemia (dated by TCRdb to 2017 to 2018). Patients chosen for sequencing had shown expansion of CD8+CD57+ cells by flow cytometry. Sequenced on an Illumina HiSeq 2000. Genomic DNA served as template for TCR beta VDJ combination and CDR3 sequence profiling. TCRdb handled the public reads itself, with Q25 trimming in fastp and clone calling in MiXCR, and kept productive beta chains. Duplicate CDR3 protein sequences are folded into a single record with the most common DNA and genes. The sample table shows under 200,000 distinct CDR3 sequences, and roughly 50% are seen once. The ten largest clonotypes hold over 25% of the sample. Sequencing was done on a sample of sorted CD4+, CD8+, or CD8+CD57+ T cells (not recorded which) from PBMCs. Source of these receptors: a human donor with aplastic anemia.

V usage is TRBV9 and J usage is TRBJ2-7, with 11 bases identical to TRBD2. CDR3 length: 15 amino acids. Germline V gives CDR1 SGDLS, CDR2 YYNGEE. Unmatched junction bases numbered 2, after V lost 0 bases and J lost 3 bases. The DNA of the CDR3 is TGTGCCAGCAGCGTAGGAACTAGCGGGAGCTACGAGCAGTACTTC. Translated, it gives CASSVGTSGSYEQYF.

The table lists this clonotype with many counts. This rearrangement joins TRBV27 to TRBJ2-7, with D maybe TRBD1 (5 bases). CDR3 length: 13 residues. Germline CDR1 is MNHEY and CDR2 is SMNVEV (reference sequence). Trimming took 8 bases from V and 3 from J, leaving 14 bases between them. The CDR3 DNA is TGTGCCAGCTCCCCGAACAGGCACTACGAGCAGTACTTC. Translation gives CASSPNRHYEQYF.

The gene calls are TRBV24-1 and TRBJ2-1; the D gene is possibly TRBD2 (5 bases). CDR1 KGHDR and CDR2 SFDVKD come from the germline V gene. This CDR3 region has 14 residues. The V end was cut by 7 bases, the J end by 0 bases, with 9 bases between. CDR3 nucleotide sequence: TGTGCCACCAGCAAAGGGAGCTCCTACAATGAGCAGTTCTTC. Protein product: CATSKGSSYNEQFF.

This clonotype was observed at least ten times. J is TRBJ2-5 and V is TRBV6-1; D unresolved. Trimming shortened V by 1 base and J by 1 base, and 16 bases separated the two germline ends. This CDR3 is 17 amino acids long. Germline V gene data show CDR1 as MNHNS and CDR2 as SASEGT. In nucleotides, the CDR3 is TGTGCCAGCAGTGAAGTGACACTCGCTCCTTTCCAAGAGACCCAGTACTTC. Protein sequence: CASSEVTLAPFQETQYF.

This clonotype was detected ten times or more. The rearrangement links TRBV12-3 or TRBV12-4 to TRBJ2-5; 14 bases align to TRBD2. This CDR3 is 16 amino acids long. V dropped 1 base and J dropped 4; count of bases not matched to a gene: 2. The chain's CDR3 is CASSLGTSGRLETQYF. The CDR3 DNA sequence: TGTGCCAGCAGTTTAGGGACTAGCGGGAGGCTAGAGACCCAGTACTTC.

This clonotype was recorded at least ten times. The chain uses TRBV19 and TRBJ2-7; either TRBD1 or TRBD2 may fit D (5 bases each). Deletions cut 7 bases from V and 2 bases from J, with 15 bases between. Germline V CDR1 and CDR2: LNHDA, SQIVND (reference sequence). This CDR3 has 14 amino acids. The chain's CDR3 is CASTYGRGPYEQYF. CDR3 bases: TGTGCCAGTACTTATGGAAGGGGACCCTACGAGCAGTACTTC.

The count of this clonotype is one. The V and J genes are TRBV5-6 and TRBJ2-3; D gene ambiguous. The CDR3 runs to 12 residues. V was clipped by 0 bases and J by 8 bases, with 7 bases between them. From germline, CDR1 is SGHDT and CDR2 YYEEEE. The CDR3 protein is CASSLDRVTQYF. CDR3 nucleotide sequence: TGTGCCAGCAGCTTGGATCGAGTTACGCAGTATTTT.

Regarding this clonotype: A much larger clone differs by one base, so this may be a read error. The genes are TRBV5-8 and TRBJ1-1, with no clear D. Germline V CDR1 and CDR2: SGHTS, YDEGEE. The CDR3 covers 14 residues. The DNA of the CDR3 is TGTGCCAGCAGTTTCTGGGAGGTTGGCACTGATGCTTTCTTT. Translating it yields CASSFWEVGTDAFF.

The gene calls are TRBV19 and TRBJ2-1; the D is unclear. This CDR3 is built from 9 residues. The V end lost 5 bases, the J end lost 15 bases, and 8 bases lay between the germline ends. Germline V lookup: CDR1 LNHDA, CDR2 SQIVND (reference sequence). Here the CDR3 reads CASSHTPFF. The CDR3 DNA follows: TGTGCCAGTAGTCATACCCCGTTCTTC.

Remarks on this clonotype: A much larger clone sits a single nucleotide away, making a read error possible. V usage is TRBV11-2 and J usage is TRBJ2-1, with D perhaps TRBD2 (6 bases). The CDR3 length is 14 residues. Germline CDR1 reads SGHAT; CDR2 reads FQNNGV. Trimming cost V 3 bases and J 9 bases, with 15 bases left between them. CDR3 sequence reads: CASSFGGITSEQFF. In nucleotides, the CDR3 is TGTGCCAGCAGCTTTGGCGGGATAACATCTGAGCAGTTCTTC.

The chain has TRBV20-1 and TRBJ1-2; D remains ambiguous. Germline V CDR1 and CDR2: DFQATT, SNEGSKA (reference sequence). Trimming took 2 bases from V and 5 from J, leaving 12 bases between them. The CDR3 covers 13 residues. CDR3 amino acids: CSARPREPYGYTF. The CDR3 DNA follows: TGCAGTGCTAGACCCCGGGAGCCATATGGCTACACCTTC.